Below are 20 T cell receptor beta chains sequenced from a single sample in a study of T cell responses to AZD1222 COVID-19 vaccine (dated by TCRdb to the early 2020s). The library was made by the immunoSEQ multiplex PCR assay. TCRdb carries this immuneACCESS record with in-frame sequences only. Its versions omit some clonotypes, under half of them owing to an unresolved V gene in the studies checked, with the rest unexplained. Across this sample there are approximately 70,000 clones, with about 91% seen only once. The ten largest clones take up about 9.1% of the sample. The intended sense of this specimen's time point label: about 28 days (+/-7) after the second vaccine dose. Reading the label with the study, this specimen's treatment or condition is: meningococcal conjugate vaccine given as trial control. The sample in question was peripheral blood, obtained 28 days after the second dose of the MenACWY control vaccine. These receptors were collected from an adult who received the MenACWY meningococcal vaccine as a control.

This sequence joins TRBV5-5 and TRBJ2-7, with D hard to call. Germline V gene lookup returns CDR1 SGHKS and CDR2 YYEKEE (reference sequence). V gave up 0 bases and J gave up 0 bases, with 10 bases separating them. The CDR3 totals 15 residues. This CDR3 reads CASSLAGSFSYEQYF. The CDR3 nucleotides read TGTGCCAGCAGCTTGGCCGGATCCTTCTCCTACGAGCAGTACTTC.

The V call is TRBV6-5, the J call TRBJ1-1; 9 nucleotides line up with TRBD1. V gave up 4 bases and J gave up 3 bases; unmatched junction bases: 9. Germline CDR1 MNHEY, CDR2 SVGAGI. CDR3 length: 16 amino acids. CDR3 DNA sequence: TGTGCCAGCAGTTCTACGGGAAACAGGGGGCACACTGAAGCTTTCTTT. This encodes CASSSTGNRGHTEAFF.

The CDR3 is CALLQENTGELFF. The DNA for the CDR3 is TGTGCCTTACTACAGGAAAACACCGGGGAGCTGTTTTTT. V is TRBV30 and J is TRBJ2-2; TRBD1 is a possible D gene (5 bases). Germline CDR1 reads GTSNPN; CDR2 reads SVGIG (reference sequence). The V end was cut by 7 bases, the J end by 2 bases, with 11 bases between. CDR3 size: 13 residues.

V usage is TRBV28 and J usage is TRBJ2-7, with 11 nucleotides matching TRBD2. Germline trimming cut 1 base from V and 5 bases from J; bases unmatched to any gene: 7. Germline V lookup: CDR1 MDHEN, CDR2 SYDVKM. The CDR3 spans 16 residues. CDR3 bases: TGTGCCAGCAGTTTATCCGCTAGCGGGGGGTTGGACGAGCAGTACTTC. Its protein is CASSLSASGGLDEQYF.

V and J are TRBV2 and TRBJ1-5, with D uncertain. The length of the CDR3 is 15 residues. With 7 bases removed from V and 0 bases from J, the gap between germline ends came to 13 bases. The germline CDR1 and CDR2 sequences are SNHLY and FYNNEI. In DNA, the CDR3 is TGTGCCAGCACCCCGACGGCGGATAGCAATCAGCCCCAGCATTTT. Residues: CASTPTADSNQPQHF.

This chain connects TRBV6-5 to TRBJ2-2, with D tentatively TRBD1 or TRBD2 (5 bases each). Germline V gene sequence: CDR1 MNHEY, CDR2 SVGAGI. CDR3 length: 15 amino acids. The ends were cut back, 6 bases at V and 6 bases at J, with 17 bases in the middle. CDR3 in amino acids: CASRRSGTGSGELFF. DNA of the CDR3: TGTGCCAGCAGGCGATCCGGGACGGGTTCCGGGGAGCTGTTTTTT.

This clone turned up a few times. This rearrangement joins TRBV10-3 to TRBJ2-7; no reliable D call. Trimming removed 3 bases from V and 2 bases from J, with 11 bases in between. The CDR3 spans 14 residues. The germline V gene has CDR1 ENHRY and CDR2 SYGVKD. Here the CDR3 reads CAISDYLGTYEQYF. DNA of the CDR3: TGTGCCATCAGTGATTACCTGGGTACCTACGAGCAGTACTTC.

This rearrangement joins TRBV12-3 or TRBV12-4 to TRBJ1-2; the match to TRBD1 covers 10 bases. V dropped 6 bases and J dropped 6; count of bases not matched to a gene: 4. There are 13 residues in the CDR3. CDR3 nucleotide sequence: TGTGCCAGCAGCCAAGGACAGGGGGATGGCTACACCTTC. This encodes CASSQGQGDGYTF.

The V and J genes are TRBV4-3 and TRBJ1-4; possible D gene TRBD1, 6 bases. Germline CDR1 reads LGHNA; CDR2 reads YSLEER. The CDR3 runs to 15 residues. The V end was cut by 4 bases, the J end by 5 bases, with 14 bases between. CDR3 residues: CASSLSGQNNEKLFF. CDR3 DNA sequence: TGCGCCAGCAGCCTTTCCGGACAGAACAATGAAAAACTGTTTTTT.

This clone was observed once. The V and J genes are TRBV5-6 and TRBJ2-1; D call uncertain. This CDR3 has 14 residues. Per germline, CDR1 SGHDT and CDR2 YYEEEE. The V and J ends lost 2 bases and 4 bases respectively, with 10 bases between them. CDR3 protein: CASSFLGVYNEQFF. DNA of the CDR3: TGTGCCAGCAGCTTCCTGGGTGTTTACAATGAGCAGTTCTTC.

The chain couples TRBV18 to TRBJ1-5, with 7 bases matching TRBD1. V trimming: 3 bases; J trimming: 1 base; junction bases outside the gene matches: 6. This CDR3 is 16 amino acids long. CDR1 is KGHSH and CDR2 is LQKENI in the germline V gene. In DNA form, the CDR3 reads TGTGCCAGCTCACCCCAGGGGGGCCTCAGCAATCAGCCCCAGCATTTT. It codes for CASSPQGGLSNQPQHF.

The chain carries TRBV7-9 and TRBJ1-1; the match to TRBD1 covers 7 bases. The CDR3 runs to 14 residues. CDR1 is SEHNR, CDR2 FQNEAQ, per germline (reference sequence). Trimming took 4 bases from V and 2 from J; bases not matched to a gene: 4. The CDR3 reads CASSYRDSNTEAFF. In DNA, the CDR3 is TGTGCCAGCAGCTACCGGGACAGCAACACTGAAGCTTTCTTT. The full variable domain, completed using reference TRBV7-9 and TRBJ1-1, is DTGVSQNPRHKITKRGQNVTFRCDPISEHNRLYWYRQTLGQGPEFLTYFQNEAQLEKSRLLSDRFSAERPKGSFSTLEIQRTEQGDSAMYLCASSYRDSNTEAFFGQGTRLTVV.

This chain connects TRBV6-5 to TRBJ2-7; 9 bases match TRBD1. From germline, CDR1 is MNHEY and CDR2 SVGAGI. There are 14 residues in the CDR3. Trimming took 2 bases from V and 3 from J; bases not matched to a gene: 2. CDR3: CASSYDRGDYEQYF. CDR3 DNA: TGTGCCAGCAGTTACGACAGGGGGGACTACGAGCAGTACTTC.

This chain uses TRBV5-5 with TRBJ1-1; D ambiguous. This CDR3 is built from 13 residues. Looked up from germline, CDR1 is SGHKS and CDR2 is YYEKEE (reference sequence). V was shortened by 2 bases and J by 1 base, with 6 bases between the two germline ends. The CDR3 sequence is CASSLRENTEAFF. CDR3 sequence (DNA): TGTGCCAGCAGCTTAAGAGAGAACACTGAAGCTTTCTTT.

The CDR3 region has the DNA TGTGCCTGGAGTGTGTCTGGTTTCAGGGAGCCCCAGCATTTT. It encodes CAWSVSGFREPQHF. The V gene is TRBV30, the J gene TRBJ1-5, with TRBD1 as a possible D gene (5 bases). V shed 0 bases and J shed 8 bases, with 14 bases lying between them. The CDR3 contains 14 residues. The germline V gene encodes CDR1 GTSNPN and CDR2 SVGIG (reference sequence).

V and J are TRBV14 and TRBJ2-7; 9 positions match TRBD1. Germline V gene sequence: CDR1 SGHDN, CDR2 FVKESK. CDR3 length: 14 residues. The V gene end was trimmed by 4 bases and the J gene end by 6 bases; junction bases not matched to a gene: 7. CDR3 sequence reads: CASSPGTGYGEQYF. The CDR3 region has the DNA TGTGCCAGCAGCCCGGGGACAGGGTATGGCGAGCAGTACTTC.

The chain is built from TRBV7-2 and TRBJ2-7; D not certain. Trimming left V 5 bases short and J 3 bases short, with 14 bases between. This CDR3 has 14 residues. From germline, CDR1 is SGHTA and CDR2 FQGNSA. The CDR3 loop is CASSIDPDGYEQYF. CDR3 bases: TGTGCCAGCAGCATCGACCCTGATGGCTACGAGCAGTACTTC.

A few counts support this clone. The V call is TRBV2, the J call TRBJ1-2; D perhaps matches TRBD1 (5 bases). This CDR3 is built from 17 residues. V lost 6 bases and J lost 3, with 23 bases in between. Germline V gives CDR1 SNHLY, CDR2 FYNNEI. The CDR3 spells CASRIGGGRGIDYGYTF. CDR3 DNA: TGTGCCAGCAGAATCGGTGGCGGAAGGGGAATAGACTATGGCTACACCTTC. The full variable domain, completed using reference TRBV2 and TRBJ1-2, is EPEVTQTPSHQVTQMGQEVILRCVPISNHLYFYWYRQILGQKVEFLVSFYNNEISEKSEIFDDQFSVERPDGSNFTLKIRSTKLEDSAMYFCASRIGGGRGIDYGYTFGSGTRLTVV.

The chain employs TRBV5-1 and TRBJ1-6; unclear D gene. V gave up 0 bases and J gave up 7 bases, with 8 bases separating them. From germline, CDR1 is SGHRS and CDR2 YFSETQ. This CDR3 is built from 14 residues. DNA for the CDR3: TGCGCCAGCAGCTTGGAAGAGGGAAATTCACCCCTCCACTTT. It is translated as CASSLEEGNSPLHF.

The chain is built from TRBV4-3 and TRBJ2-1; D remains unclear. The CDR3 length is 13 residues. With 0 bases removed from V and 5 bases from J, the gap between germline ends came to 5 bases. Germline-derived CDR1 and CDR2 are LGHNA and YSLEER. The DNA for the CDR3 is TGCGCCAGCAGCCAAGATCTACACAATGAGCAGTTCTTC. Amino acid sequence: CASSQDLHNEQFF.